This T cell receptor (beta chain) originates from a study of cytomegalovirus exposure and HLA in healthy donors. Findings of the study overall: The dataset shows that most TCR sequences were rare, while some public TCRs occurred in many donors.

V dropped 3 bases and J dropped 8; count of bases not matched to a gene: 9. CDR3 length: 14 residues. Per the germline V gene, CDR1 is GTSNPN and CDR2 is SVGIG (reference sequence). Profiled with immunoSEQ multiplex PCR; TCRdb holds only in-frame clones, not every one. There are some 150,000 clones in the sample; approximately 93% occur only once, and 0.55% to 0.8% lies in the top ten. To note about this clone: Its antigen is undetermined.

The sample taken for sequencing was PBMCs. The chain recombines TRBV30 with TRBJ1-2; the match to TRBD1 covers 10 bases. This receptor was taken from a man between 18 and 35 years old in good health and CMV-seronegative. The CDR3 protein is CAWRKTGGAGGYTF. The CDR3 nucleotides are TGTGCCTGGAGGAAGACAGGGGGCGCGGGAGGCTACACCTTC. The full variable domain, completed using reference TRBV30 and TRBJ1-2, is SQTIHQWPATLVQPVGSPLSLECTVEGTSNPNLYWYRQAAGRGLQLLFYSVGIGQISSEVPQNLSASRPQDRQFILSSKKLLLSDSGFYLCAWRKTGGAGGYTFGSGTRLTVV.